Listed here are 18 T cell receptor beta chains from one sample, sequenced in a study of blood T cell repertoires in COVID-19. Sequencing used immunoSEQ multiplex PCR; TCRdb keeps in-frame clones, though not all of them. This sample has approximately 80,000 clones, with around four fifths found just once. Sequencing was carried out using peripheral blood. The receptors here all came from a woman in her 70s with acute or convalescent COVID-19.

The chain combines TRBV3-1 (or the pseudogene TRBV3-2) with TRBJ1-3, with D unclear. Germline CDR1 reads LGHDT; CDR2 reads YNNKEL (reference sequence). The length of the CDR3 is 15 residues. Trimming removed 4 bases from V and 0 bases from J, with 10 bases in between. The CDR3 here is CASSPEHFSGNTIYF. CDR3 coding DNA: TGTGCCAGCAGCCCCGAACATTTCTCTGGAAACACCATATATTTT.

The chain carries TRBV6-5 and TRBJ2-7; 8 bases line up with TRBD2. Unmatched junction bases numbered 10, after V lost 9 bases and J lost 3 bases. Germline V gene sequence: CDR1 MNHEY, CDR2 SVGAGI. There are 14 residues in the CDR3. The CDR3 is CASPAGASLYEQYF. CDR3 coding DNA: TGTGCCAGTCCAGCGGGGGCCTCCCTCTACGAGCAGTACTTC.

V and J are TRBV7-2 and TRBJ1-5, with D perhaps TRBD1 (6 bases). The CDR3 contains 14 residues. The V and J ends lost 5 bases and 6 bases respectively, with 14 bases between them. The germline gives CDR1 SGHTA, CDR2 FQGNSA. The CDR3 loop reads CASSQRGGAQPQHF. In DNA, the CDR3 is TGTGCCAGCAGCCAAAGAGGGGGGGCTCAGCCCCAGCATTTT.

The CDR3 loop reads CASNRDRGSRFVDEQFF. CDR3 in DNA: TGTGCCAGCAATCGGGACAGGGGCTCGCGGTTCGTAGATGAGCAGTTCTTC. The chain links TRBV6-4 to TRBJ2-1, with TRBD1 matching over 10 bases. From germline, CDR1 is MRHNA and CDR2 SNTAGT. The CDR3 loop spans 17 amino acids. After removal of 7 bases from V and 8 bases from J, the junction contained 17 bases not matched to a gene.

The chain uses TRBV2 and TRBJ2-1; D might be TRBD1 (5 bases). Trimming pared 9 bases from V and 5 bases from J, leaving 20 bases between. CDR3 length: 15 amino acids. Germline-derived CDR1 and CDR2 are SNHLY and FYNNEI. As DNA, the CDR3 is TGTGCCAGACTAACAGCAGGGCAGCAGAACAATGAGCAGTTCTTC. Translating it yields CARLTAGQQNNEQFF.

This clone was counted only a few times. The CDR3 nucleotides are TGTGCCAGCAGTTACTCGACGGATGCGGATGAAAAACTGTTTTTT. Residues: CASSYSTDADEKLFF. The chain joins TRBV6-5 to TRBJ1-4; D not resolved. The CDR3 loop spans 15 amino acids. Germline CDR1 and CDR2: MNHEY and SVGAGI. V lost 0 bases and J lost 6, with 11 bases in between.

The chain employs TRBV11-2 and TRBJ2-1, with D perhaps matching TRBD2 (6 bases). The V gene's germline CDR1 is SGHAT and CDR2 FQNNGV. The CDR3 length is 15 residues. Trimming cost V 5 bases and J 1 base, with 12 bases left between them. CDR3 coding DNA: TGTGCCAGCAGCCCCCGACTAGATTCCTACAATGAGCAGTTCTTC. This translates into CASSPRLDSYNEQFF. The variable domain in full, completed from reference TRBV11-2 and TRBJ2-1, reads EAGVAQSPRYKIIEKRQSVAFWCNPISGHATLYWYQQILGQGPKLLIQFQNNGVVDDSQLPKDRFSAERLKGVDSTLKIQPAKLEDSAVYLCASSPRLDSYNEQFFGPGTRLTVL.

J is TRBJ1-3 and V is TRBV10-3; weak D call: TRBD1 (6 bases). V lost 7 bases and J lost 0, with 10 bases in between. The CDR3 has 14 residues. CDR1 and CDR2 from the germline V gene are ENHRY and SYGVKD. Here the CDR3 reads CAITGGLSGNTIYF. As DNA, the CDR3 is TGTGCCATCACTGGGGGCCTCTCTGGAAACACCATATATTTT.

This chain links TRBV5-4 with TRBJ2-2, with D tentatively TRBD1 (5 bases). This CDR3 contains 15 residues. The V and J ends lost 4 bases and 4 bases respectively, with 14 bases between them. CDR1 is SGHNT, CDR2 YYREEE, per germline (reference sequence). The CDR3 here is CASSLQGTLTGELFF. Here the CDR3 DNA reads TGTGCCAGCAGCCTCCAGGGTACACTCACCGGGGAGCTGTTTTTT.

The rearrangement uses TRBV19 and TRBJ1-1, with 12 bases matching TRBD1. The CDR3 is 16 residues long. V dropped 3 bases and J dropped 6; count of bases not matched to a gene: 8. In germline, CDR1 is LNHDA, CDR2 SQIVND (reference sequence). This CDR3 is CASSMLPGQGAAEAFF. The CDR3 DNA reads as TGTGCCAGTAGTATGCTACCGGGACAGGGGGCGGCTGAAGCTTTCTTT.

The chain employs TRBV18 and TRBJ1-5; perhaps TRBD1 as D (5 bases). Germline V gene lookup returns CDR1 KGHSH and CDR2 LQKENI. This CDR3 spans 13 amino acids. Between the trimmed V and J ends, which lost 5 bases and 4 bases, there was a span of 9 bases. CDR3 region: CASSIGVNQPQHF. In nucleotides, the CDR3 is TGTGCCAGCTCAATAGGGGTTAATCAGCCCCAGCATTTT.

The genes are TRBV6-5 and TRBJ2-1, with TRBD2 matching 9 bases. The CDR3 has 14 amino acids. Looked up from germline, CDR1 is MNHEY and CDR2 is SVGAGI. The V segment lost 6 bases and the J segment 8 bases; nucleotides outside the gene matches: 8. CDR3: CASRLAGRRDEQFF. CDR3 DNA sequence: TGTGCCAGCAGGCTAGCGGGGCGAAGGGATGAGCAGTTCTTC.

This chain connects TRBV5-5 to TRBJ1-1; D is uncertain. V lost 4 bases and J lost 1, with 5 bases in between. Germline-derived CDR1 and CDR2 are SGHKS and YYEKEE (reference sequence). The CDR3 runs 12 residues. CDR3 nucleotide sequence: TGTGCCAGCAGCCCGAGGAACACTGAAGCTTTCTTT. Encoded protein: CASSPRNTEAFF. The complete variable domain, with remaining parts taken from reference TRBV5-5 and TRBJ1-1, reads DAGVTQSPTHLIKTRGQQVTLRCSPISGHKSVSWYQQVLGQGPQFIFQYYEKEERGRGNFPDRFSARQFPNYSSELNVNALLLGDSALYLCASSPRNTEAFFGQGTRLTVV.

The chain is built from TRBV11-1 and TRBJ1-1; no firm D call. CDR1 and CDR2 from the germline V gene are SGHAT and FQDESV (reference sequence). Trimming cost V 4 bases and J 3 bases, with 12 bases left between them. The CDR3 is 14 residues long. This chain's CDR3 is CASSSRGGHTEAFF. The CDR3 coding sequence is TGTGCCAGCAGCTCCCGAGGTGGTCACACTGAAGCTTTCTTT.

This sequence joins TRBV6-5 and TRBJ1-3; TRBD1 agrees at 9 bases. V lost 6 bases, J lost 3 bases, and 6 bases stayed unmatched. The CDR3 sequence is 15 residues long. CDR1 and CDR2 from the germline V gene are MNHEY and SVGAGI. CDR3 in DNA: TGTGCCAGCAGCAGGGACAGGGAGCATGGAAACACCATATATTTT. Residues: CASSRDREHGNTIYF.

The CDR3 protein is CASSLGRGNGETQYF. CDR3 sequence (DNA): TGTGCCAGCAGCTTGGGGCGGGGAAATGGAGAGACCCAGTACTTC. The rearrangement uses TRBV5-4 and TRBJ2-5; D is possibly TRBD2 (6 bases). CDR1 is SGHNT and CDR2 is YYREEE in the germline V gene (reference sequence). The CDR3 has 15 residues. V lost 0 bases and J 4 bases, leaving 13 bases between the germline ends.

This clone was counted once. This sample includes further DNA sequences coding for the same CDR3. J is TRBJ2-7 and V is TRBV3-1 (or the pseudogene TRBV3-2); TRBD1 aligns across 7 bases. There are 15 residues in the CDR3. Germline V gene sequence: CDR1 LGHDT, CDR2 YNNKEL (reference sequence). V shed 2 bases, J shed 3 bases, and the junction held 7 bases outside the gene matches. CDR3: CASSQLDRPLYEQYF. CDR3 in DNA: TGTGCCAGCAGCCAATTGGACAGGCCTCTCTACGAGCAGTACTTC.

V usage is TRBV11-2 and J usage is TRBJ2-1; 11 bases are a match to TRBD1. Germline V gene sequence: CDR1 SGHAT, CDR2 FQNNGV. The CDR3 loop spans 16 amino acids. The V segment lost 6 bases and the J segment 4 bases; nucleotides outside the gene matches: 8. The CDR3 sequence: CASSSPGQGAYNEQFF. The CDR3 bases are TGTGCCAGCAGTTCCCCTGGACAGGGGGCTTACAATGAGCAGTTCTTC. The full variable domain, completed using reference TRBV11-2 and TRBJ2-1, is EAGVAQSPRYKIIEKRQSVAFWCNPISGHATLYWYQQILGQGPKLLIQFQNNGVVDDSQLPKDRFSAERLKGVDSTLKIQPAKLEDSAVYLCASSSPGQGAYNEQFFGPGTRLTVL.